This T cell receptor beta chain was retrieved from a study of CD4 and CD8 cells across lung adenocarcinoma regions. TCRdb recomputed calls from the PCR reads with MiXCR, one row per CDR3 protein. The table shows under 20,000 distinct CDR3 sequences, with 51% occurring only once. Germline values: CDR1 SGHVS, CDR2 FQNEAQ. The CDR3 is 14 amino acids. V lost 0 bases, J lost 2 bases, and 6 bases lay in between. Samples came from patients with localized non-small cell lung adenocarcinoma. This TCR came from a female donor with lung adenocarcinoma. The CD4 and CD8 labels of this study may be unreliable. The chain has TRBV7-8 and TRBJ2-3; the D is unclear. Sequencing was performed on CD8+ T cells from the center of a lung tumor. The CDR3 DNA is TGTGCCAGCAGCTTAGCGCGCTACACAGATACGCAGTATTTT. Amino acids: CASSLARYTDTQYF.